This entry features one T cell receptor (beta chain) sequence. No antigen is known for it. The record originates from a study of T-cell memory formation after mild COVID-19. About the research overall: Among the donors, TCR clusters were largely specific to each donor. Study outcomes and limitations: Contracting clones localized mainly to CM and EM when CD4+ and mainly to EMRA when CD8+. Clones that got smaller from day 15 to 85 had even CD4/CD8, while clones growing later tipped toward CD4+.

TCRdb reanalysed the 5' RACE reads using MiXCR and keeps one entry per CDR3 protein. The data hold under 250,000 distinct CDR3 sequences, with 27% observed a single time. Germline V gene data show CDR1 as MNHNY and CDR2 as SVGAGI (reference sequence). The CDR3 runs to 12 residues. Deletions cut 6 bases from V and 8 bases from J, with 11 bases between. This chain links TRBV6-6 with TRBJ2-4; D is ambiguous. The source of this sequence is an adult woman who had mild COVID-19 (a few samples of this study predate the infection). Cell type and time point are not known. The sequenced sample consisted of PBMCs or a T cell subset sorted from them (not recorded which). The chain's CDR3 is CASRKGSDIQYF. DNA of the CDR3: TGTGCCAGCAGAAAGGGCTCGGACATTCAGTACTTC.